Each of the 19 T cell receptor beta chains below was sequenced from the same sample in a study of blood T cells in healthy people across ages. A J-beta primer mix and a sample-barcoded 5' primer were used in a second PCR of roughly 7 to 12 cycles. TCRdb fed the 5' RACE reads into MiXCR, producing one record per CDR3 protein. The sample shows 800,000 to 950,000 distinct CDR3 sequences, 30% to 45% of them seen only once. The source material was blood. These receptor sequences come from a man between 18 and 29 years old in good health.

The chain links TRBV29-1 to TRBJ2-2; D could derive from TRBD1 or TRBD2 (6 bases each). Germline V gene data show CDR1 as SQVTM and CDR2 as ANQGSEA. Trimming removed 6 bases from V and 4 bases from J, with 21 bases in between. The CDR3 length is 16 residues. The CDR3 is CSVSGGGSAGTGELFF. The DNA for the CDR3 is TGCAGCGTCTCCGGAGGGGGAAGTGCGGGCACCGGGGAGCTGTTTTTT.

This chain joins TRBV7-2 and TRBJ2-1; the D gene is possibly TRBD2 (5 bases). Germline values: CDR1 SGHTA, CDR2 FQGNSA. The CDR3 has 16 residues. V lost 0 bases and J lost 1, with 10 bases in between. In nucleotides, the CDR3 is TGTGCCAGCAGCTTAGCGCCACTAGTATCCTACAATGAGCAGTTCTTC. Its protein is CASSLAPLVSYNEQFF.

The CDR3 DNA is TGCGCCAGCAGCATGGGCGGGGTCAACAATGAGCAGTTCTTC. The encoded protein is CASSMGGVNNEQFF. The chain recombines TRBV5-1 with TRBJ2-1; D might be TRBD2 (6 bases). The CDR3 totals 14 residues. V dropped 4 bases and J dropped 5 bases, with 13 bases sitting between them. Per the germline V gene, CDR1 is SGHRS and CDR2 is YFSETQ.

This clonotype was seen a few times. The CDR3 nucleotides read TGTGCCAGCAGTTTAATTGGCCAGCCCCAGCATTTT. Its protein product is CASSLIGQPQHF. This sequence joins TRBV27 and TRBJ1-5; D gene ambiguous. V was clipped by 2 bases and J by 7 bases, with 6 bases between them. Germline V CDR1 and CDR2: MNHEY, SMNVEV (reference sequence). CDR3 length: 12 residues.

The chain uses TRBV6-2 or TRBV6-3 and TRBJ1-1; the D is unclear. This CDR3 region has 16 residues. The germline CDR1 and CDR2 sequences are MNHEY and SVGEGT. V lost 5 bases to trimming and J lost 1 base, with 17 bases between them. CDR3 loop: CASSQRIRQENTEAFF. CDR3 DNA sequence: TGTGCCAGCAGTCAGCGCATAAGGCAGGAGAACACTGAAGCTTTCTTT.

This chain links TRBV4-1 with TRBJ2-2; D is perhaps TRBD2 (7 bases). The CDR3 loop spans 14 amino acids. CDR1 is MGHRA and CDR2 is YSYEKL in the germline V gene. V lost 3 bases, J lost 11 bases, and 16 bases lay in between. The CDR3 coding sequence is TGCGCCAGCAGCCAGGAATGGGGAGGGGGAGAGCTGTTTTTT. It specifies CASSQEWGGGELFF.

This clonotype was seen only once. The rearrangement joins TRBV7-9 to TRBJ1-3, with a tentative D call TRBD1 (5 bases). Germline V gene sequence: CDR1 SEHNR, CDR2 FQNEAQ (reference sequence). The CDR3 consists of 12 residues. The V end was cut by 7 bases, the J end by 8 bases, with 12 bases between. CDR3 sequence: CASTQGRDTIYF. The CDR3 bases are TGTGCCAGCACTCAGGGTCGTGACACCATATATTTT. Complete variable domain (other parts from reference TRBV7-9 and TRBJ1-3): DTGVSQNPRHKITKRGQNVTFRCDPISEHNRLYWYRQTLGQGPEFLTYFQNEAQLEKSRLLSDRFSAERPKGSFSTLEIQRTEQGDSAMYLCASTQGRDTIYFGEGSWLTVV.

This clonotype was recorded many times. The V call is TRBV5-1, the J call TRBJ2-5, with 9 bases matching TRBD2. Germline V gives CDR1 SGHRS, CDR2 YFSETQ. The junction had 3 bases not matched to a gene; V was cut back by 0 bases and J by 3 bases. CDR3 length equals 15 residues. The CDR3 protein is CASSLGGLAKETQYF. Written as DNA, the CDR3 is TGCGCCAGCAGCTTGGGCGGACTAGCGAAAGAGACCCAGTACTTC. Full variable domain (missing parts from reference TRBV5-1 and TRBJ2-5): KAGVTQTPRYLIKTRGQQVTLSCSPISGHRSVSWYQQTPGQGLQFLFEYFSETQRNKGNFPGRFSGRQFSNSRSEMNVSTLELGDSALYLCASSLGGLAKETQYFGPGTRLLVL.

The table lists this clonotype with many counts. DNA of the CDR3: TGTGCCAGCAGTAGGGACAGGACAGATACGCAGTATTTT. This gives the protein CASSRDRTDTQYF. The chain has TRBV28 and TRBJ2-3, with TRBD1 matching 8 bases. V lost 5 bases, J lost 3 bases, and 1 base stayed unmatched. Germline loops: CDR1 MDHEN, CDR2 SYDVKM. The CDR3 runs 13 residues.

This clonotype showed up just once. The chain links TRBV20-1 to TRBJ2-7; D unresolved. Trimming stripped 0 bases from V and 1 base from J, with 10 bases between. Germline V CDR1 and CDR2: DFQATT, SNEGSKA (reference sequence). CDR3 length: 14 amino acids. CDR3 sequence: CSARDIVESYEQYF. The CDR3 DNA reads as TGCAGTGCTAGAGATATTGTCGAATCCTACGAGCAGTACTTC.

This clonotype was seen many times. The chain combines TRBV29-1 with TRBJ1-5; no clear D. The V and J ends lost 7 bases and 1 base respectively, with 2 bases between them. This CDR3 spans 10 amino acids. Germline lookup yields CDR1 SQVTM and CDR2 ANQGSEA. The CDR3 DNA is TGCAGCGGCAGCAATCAGCCCCAGCATTTT. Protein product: CSGSNQPQHF.

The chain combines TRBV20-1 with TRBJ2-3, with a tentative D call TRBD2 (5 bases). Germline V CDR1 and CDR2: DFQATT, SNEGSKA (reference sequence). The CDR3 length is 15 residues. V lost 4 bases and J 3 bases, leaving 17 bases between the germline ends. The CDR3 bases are TGCAGTGCTAATACCGGACTGTCAAGTACAGATACGCAGTATTTT. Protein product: CSANTGLSSTDTQYF.

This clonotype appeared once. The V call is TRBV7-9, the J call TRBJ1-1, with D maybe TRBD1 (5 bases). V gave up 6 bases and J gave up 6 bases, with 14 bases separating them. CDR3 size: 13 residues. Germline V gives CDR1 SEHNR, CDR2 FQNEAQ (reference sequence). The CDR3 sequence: CASRLAGLPEAFF. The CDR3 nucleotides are TGTGCCAGCAGATTGGCAGGGCTGCCTGAAGCTTTCTTT.

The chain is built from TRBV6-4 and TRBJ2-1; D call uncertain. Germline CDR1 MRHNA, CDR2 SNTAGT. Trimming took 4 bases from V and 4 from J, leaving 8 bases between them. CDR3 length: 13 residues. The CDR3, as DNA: TGTGCCAGCAGTGGCGAAATATACAATGAGCAGTTCTTC. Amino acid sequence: CASSGEIYNEQFF.

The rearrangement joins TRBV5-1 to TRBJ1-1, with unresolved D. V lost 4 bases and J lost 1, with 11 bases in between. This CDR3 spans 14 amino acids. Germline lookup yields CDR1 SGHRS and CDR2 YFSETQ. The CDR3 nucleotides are TGCGCCAGCAGCAAGAAGACCGCGAACACTGAAGCTTTCTTT. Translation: CASSKKTANTEAFF.

DNA of the CDR3: TGTGCCAGCAGCCCAACGCAGTGGGGCTACACCTTC. As protein: CASSPTQWGYTF. The chain joins TRBV12-3 or TRBV12-4 to TRBJ1-2, with D unclear. V was trimmed by 6 bases and J by 8 bases, leaving 13 bases between them. This CDR3 is built from 12 residues.

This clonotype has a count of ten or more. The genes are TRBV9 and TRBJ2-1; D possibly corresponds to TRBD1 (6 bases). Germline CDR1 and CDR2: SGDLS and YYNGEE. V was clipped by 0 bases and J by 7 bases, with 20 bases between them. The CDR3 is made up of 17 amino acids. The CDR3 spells CASSVAVRQGIRNEQFF. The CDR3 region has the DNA TGTGCCAGCAGCGTAGCGGTGCGTCAGGGGATTCGTAATGAGCAGTTCTTC. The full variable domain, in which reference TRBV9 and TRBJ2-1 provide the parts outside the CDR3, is DSGVTQTPKHLITATGQRVTLRCSPRSGDLSVYWYQQSLDQGLQFLIQYYNGEERAKGNILERFSAQQFPDLHSELNLSSLELGDSALYFCASSVAVRQGIRNEQFFGPGTRLTVL.

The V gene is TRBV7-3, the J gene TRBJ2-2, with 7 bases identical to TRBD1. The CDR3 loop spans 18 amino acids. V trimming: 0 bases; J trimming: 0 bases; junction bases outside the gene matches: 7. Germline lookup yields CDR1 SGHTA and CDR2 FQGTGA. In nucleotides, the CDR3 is TGTGCCAGCAGCTTAACCCACAGACAGGGCCCGAACACCGGGGAGCTGTTTTTT. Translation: CASSLTHRQGPNTGELFF.

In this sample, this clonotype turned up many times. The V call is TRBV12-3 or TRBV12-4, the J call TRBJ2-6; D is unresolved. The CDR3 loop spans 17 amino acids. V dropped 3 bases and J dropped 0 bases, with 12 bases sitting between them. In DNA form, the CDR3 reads TGTGCCAGCAGTTTTATCGTCCTGCCCTCTGGGGCCAACGTCCTGACTTTC. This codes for CASSFIVLPSGANVLTF.